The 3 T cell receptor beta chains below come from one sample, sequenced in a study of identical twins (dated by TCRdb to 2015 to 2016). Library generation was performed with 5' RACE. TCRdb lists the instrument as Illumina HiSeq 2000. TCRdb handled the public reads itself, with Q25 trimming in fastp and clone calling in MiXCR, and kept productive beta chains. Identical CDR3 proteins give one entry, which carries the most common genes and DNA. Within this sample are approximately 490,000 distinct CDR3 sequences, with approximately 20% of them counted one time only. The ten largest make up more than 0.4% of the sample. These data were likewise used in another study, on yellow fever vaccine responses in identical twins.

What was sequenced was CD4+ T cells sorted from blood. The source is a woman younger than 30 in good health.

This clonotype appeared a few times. The CDR3: CASSAGTRYEQYF. The DNA for the CDR3 is TGTGCCAGCAGCGCCGGGACTAGATACGAGCAGTACTTC. This chain uses TRBV2 with TRBJ2-7; TRBD2 matches at 8 bases. Per the germline V gene, CDR1 is SNHLY and CDR2 is FYNNEI. V was pared by 6 bases and J by 4 bases, with 5 bases of the junction left unmatched. The CDR3 covers 13 residues.

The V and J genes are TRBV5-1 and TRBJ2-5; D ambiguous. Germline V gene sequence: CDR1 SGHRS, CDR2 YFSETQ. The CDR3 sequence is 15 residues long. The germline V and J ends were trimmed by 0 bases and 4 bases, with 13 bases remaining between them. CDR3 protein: CASSLVFRSGETQYF. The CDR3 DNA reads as TGCGCCAGCAGCTTGGTCTTTAGGTCGGGAGAGACCCAGTACTTC.

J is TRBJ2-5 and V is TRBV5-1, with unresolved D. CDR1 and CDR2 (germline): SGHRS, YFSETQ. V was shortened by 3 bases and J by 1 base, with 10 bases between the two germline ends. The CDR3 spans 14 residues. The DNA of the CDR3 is TGCGCCAGCAGCTCAGACTTATTCCAAGAGACCCAGTACTTC. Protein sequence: CASSSDLFQETQYF.